The next 18 T cell receptor beta chains were all read from a single sample in a study of Ad26.COV2.S vaccination and SARS-CoV-2 variants. The table came from immunoSEQ multiplex PCR; TCRdb's copy has only in-frame clones and leaves some out. The table has about 410,000 clones, 92% seen once. Treatment denoted: some 20 received Ad26.COV2.S at low or high dose, single or two shots; 5 received placebo; per-sample allocation not given. The investigators took samples on day 63 after the first vaccine or placebo injection. The sample here was peripheral blood, taken in a trial of Ad26.COV2.S vaccine versus placebo. The receptors originated from a person aged 18-60 years who received the Ad26.COV2.S COVID-19 vaccine or a placebo.

The V gene is TRBV3-1 (or the pseudogene TRBV3-2), the J gene TRBJ2-6, with D perhaps being TRBD1 or TRBD2 (6 bases each). This CDR3 is 16 amino acids long. Per germline, CDR1 LGHDT and CDR2 YNNKEL (reference sequence). V was trimmed by 6 bases and J by 0 bases, leaving 12 bases between them. CDR3 DNA sequence: TGTGCCAGCAGGCCAGGGGACTCCTCTGGGGCCAACGTCCTGACTTTC. It yields the protein CASRPGDSSGANVLTF.

The V gene is TRBV19, the J gene TRBJ2-3; D possibly corresponds to TRBD2 (7 bases). The germline gives CDR1 LNHDA, CDR2 SQIVND (reference sequence). Between the trimmed V and J ends, which lost 5 bases and 2 bases, there was a span of 17 bases. This CDR3 comprises 16 residues. The CDR3 region has the DNA TGTGCCAGTAGTCTCCGAGGGGGGGCCCCCACAGATACGCAGTATTTT. Translation: CASSLRGGAPTDTQYF.

This clone appeared a few times. The rearrangement uses TRBV15 and TRBJ1-2; possible D gene TRBD1, 6 bases. The V end lost 0 bases, the J end lost 6 bases, and 17 bases lay between the germline ends. Germline-derived CDR1 and CDR2 are LNHNV and YYDKDF (reference sequence). CDR3 length: 16 amino acids. In nucleotides, the CDR3 is TGTGCCACCAGCAGAGAGGTCTCCCCGGGGGGCAATGGCTACACCTTC. It translates to CATSREVSPGGNGYTF.

This chain links TRBV30 with TRBJ1-5; 7 bases line up with TRBD1. Germline CDR1 and CDR2: GTSNPN and SVGIG (reference sequence). Germline trimming cut 2 bases from V and 3 bases from J; bases unmatched to any gene: 7. The CDR3 is 15 amino acids. The CDR3 is CAWSTGQNSNQPQHF. CDR3 in DNA: TGTGCCTGGAGTACGGGACAGAATTCCAATCAGCCCCAGCATTTT. Based on the CDR3 plus reference TRBV30 and TRBJ1-5, the full variable domain is SQTIHQWPATLVQPVGSPLSLECTVEGTSNPNLYWYRQAAGRGLQLLFYSVGIGQISSEVPQNLSASRPQDRQFILSSKKLLLSDSGFYLCAWSTGQNSNQPQHFGDGTRLSIL.

The rearrangement uses TRBV7-6 and TRBJ1-3; D gene ambiguous. Trimming removed 6 bases at V and 4 bases at J, with 4 bases between. Germline V gene data show CDR1 as SGHVS and CDR2 as FNYEAQ. The CDR3 contains 11 residues. The CDR3 protein is CASREGNTIYF. For the CDR3, the DNA is TGTGCCAGCAGAGAGGGAAACACCATATATTTT.

The chain recombines TRBV27 with TRBJ2-7; TRBD1 or TRBD2 may be the D gene (6 bases each). Germline CDR1 reads MNHEY; CDR2 reads SMNVEV (reference sequence). Trimming left V 0 bases short and J 3 bases short, with 12 bases between. The CDR3 length is 15 residues. CDR3 coding DNA: TGTGCCAGCAGTTTATCGGGGGGCCTGAACTACGAGCAGTACTTC. It encodes CASSLSGGLNYEQYF.

The CDR3 loop is CASSIRDRNGYTF. CDR3 in DNA: TGTGCCAGTAGTATCCGGGACAGAAATGGCTACACCTTC. This chain connects TRBV19 to TRBJ1-2; 7 nucleotides line up with TRBD1. From germline, CDR1 is LNHDA and CDR2 SQIVND (reference sequence). V shed 3 bases, J shed 6 bases, and the junction held 4 bases outside the gene matches. The CDR3 sequence is 13 residues long. Together with reference TRBV19 and TRBJ1-2, the CDR3 gives the full variable domain: DGGITQSPKYLFRKEGQNVTLSCEQNLNHDAMYWYRQDPGQGLRLIYYSQIVNDFQKGDIAEGYSVSREKKESFPLTVTSAQKNPTAFYLCASSIRDRNGYTFGSGTRLTVV.

This clone was found once. This chain joins TRBV2 and TRBJ1-1, with D unresolved. CDR3 size: 11 residues. Between the trimmed V and J ends, which lost 7 bases and 2 bases, there was a span of 5 bases. CDR1 SNHLY and CDR2 FYNNEI come from the germline V gene. The CDR3 nucleotides read TGTGCCAGCATCTTAAACACTGAAGCTTTCTTT. It is translated as CASILNTEAFF.

The rearrangement links TRBV18 to TRBJ2-7; a weak D match, TRBD1 (5 bases). With 3 bases removed from V and 7 bases from J, the gap between germline ends came to 7 bases. The germline CDR1 and CDR2 sequences are KGHSH and LQKENI. The CDR3 consists of 11 residues. The CDR3 region has the DNA TGTGCCAGCTCACCGGACAAGGAGCAGTACTTC. Its protein is CASSPDKEQYF.

The rearrangement joins TRBV4-3 to TRBJ1-6, with D possibly matching TRBD1 (5 bases). V lost 0 bases to trimming and J lost 9 bases, with 18 bases between them. Germline V gene data show CDR1 as LGHNA and CDR2 as YSLEER. CDR3 length: 17 residues. The CDR3 DNA reads TGCGCCAGCAGCCAAGACTCATCGATGGGGGGAGCTTCACCCCTCCACTTT. As protein: CASSQDSSMGGASPLHF.

This chain connects TRBV2 to TRBJ2-2, with 7 bases fitting TRBD1. Germline loops: CDR1 SNHLY, CDR2 FYNNEI. The CDR3 totals 13 residues. The ends lost 5 bases at V and 6 bases at J; junction bases unmatched: 3. In DNA, the CDR3 is TGTGCCAGCAGTCGACAGGGTCCCGGGGAGCTGTTTTTT. It yields the protein CASSRQGPGELFF.

The rearrangement joins TRBV2 to TRBJ1-5; 9 bases are shared with TRBD1. The CDR3 spans 16 residues. Germline values: CDR1 SNHLY, CDR2 FYNNEI. With V trimmed by 1 base and J by 4 bases, 5 bases remained unmatched. The CDR3 DNA reads TGTGCCAGCAGTGAAGTTAAAGGGACAGGGAATCAGCCCCAGCATTTT. Its protein is CASSEVKGTGNQPQHF.

Only one count was recorded for this clone. CDR3 sequence (DNA): TGTGCCAGCAGCAAAAGACAGGGGCCCGTTCCGTACAATGAGCAGTTCTTC. Protein product: CASSKRQGPVPYNEQFF. The chain joins TRBV7-6 to TRBJ2-1, with 8 bases identical to TRBD1. Per germline, CDR1 SGHVS and CDR2 FNYEAQ. J lost 4 bases, V lost 5 bases, and 13 bases had no gene match. This CDR3 region has 17 residues.

The chain uses TRBV7-9 and TRBJ1-2; weak D call: TRBD1 (6 bases). The V and J ends lost 5 bases and 4 bases respectively, with 17 bases between them. CDR1 is SEHNR and CDR2 is FQNEAQ in the germline V gene (reference sequence). CDR3 size: 15 residues. The CDR3 DNA reads as TGTGCCAGCAGCCCCCGGGGACAATCGGGCTATGGCTACACCTTC. It translates to CASSPRGQSGYGYTF.

The chain carries TRBV11-2 and TRBJ2-5; the D gene could be TRBD1 or TRBD2 (5 bases each). Germline lookup yields CDR1 SGHAT and CDR2 FQNNGV. Between the trimmed V and J ends, which lost 4 bases and 5 bases, there was a span of 20 bases. The CDR3 runs to 16 residues. CDR3 bases: TGTGCCAGCAGCTCTTTCCGGGACGCCGTGGAGGAGACCCAGTACTTC. It translates to CASSSFRDAVEETQYF.

This clone was counted a single time. V is TRBV24-1 and J is TRBJ2-3; D tentatively fits TRBD1 or TRBD2 (5 bases each). Germline loops: CDR1 KGHDR, CDR2 SFDVKD. Deletions cut 10 bases from V and 2 bases from J, with 15 bases between. The CDR3 consists of 14 residues. Here the CDR3 reads CATMRDGHTDTQYF. CDR3 bases: TGTGCCACAATGAGGGACGGACACACAGATACGCAGTATTTT.

The gene calls are TRBV9 and TRBJ2-3, with D perhaps TRBD1 (6 bases). The germline V gene encodes CDR1 SGDLS and CDR2 YYNGEE. V was cut by 4 bases and J by 0 bases, with 9 bases left in between. The CDR3 contains 14 residues. The CDR3 region has the DNA TGTGCCAGCAGCCCCCAGGGGAGCACAGATACGCAGTATTTT. It translates to CASSPQGSTDTQYF.

The rearrangement uses TRBV7-9 and TRBJ2-1, with 8 bases that match TRBD1. The CDR3 loop spans 16 amino acids. J gave up 5 bases and V 4 bases, and 10 bases lay outside the gene matches. Per germline, CDR1 SEHNR and CDR2 FQNEAQ (reference sequence). CDR3 residues: CASSSLGTGTDNEQFF. CDR3 in DNA: TGTGCCAGCAGCTCCCTTGGGACAGGCACGGACAATGAGCAGTTCTTC.